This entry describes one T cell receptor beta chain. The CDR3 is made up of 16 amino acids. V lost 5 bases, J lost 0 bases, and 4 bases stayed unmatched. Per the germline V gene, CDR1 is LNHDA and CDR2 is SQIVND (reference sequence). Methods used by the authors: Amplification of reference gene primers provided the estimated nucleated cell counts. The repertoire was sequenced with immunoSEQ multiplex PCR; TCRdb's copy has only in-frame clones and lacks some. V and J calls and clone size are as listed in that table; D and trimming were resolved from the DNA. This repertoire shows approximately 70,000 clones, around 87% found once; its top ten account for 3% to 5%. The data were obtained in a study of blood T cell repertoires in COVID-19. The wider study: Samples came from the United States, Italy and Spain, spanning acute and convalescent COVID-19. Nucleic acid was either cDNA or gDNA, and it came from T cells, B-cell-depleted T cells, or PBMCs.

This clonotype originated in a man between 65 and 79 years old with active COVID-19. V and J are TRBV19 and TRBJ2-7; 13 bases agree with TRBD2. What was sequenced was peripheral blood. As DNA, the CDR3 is TGTGCCAGTAGTCTCCGACTAGCGGGGGGCTCCTACGAGCAGTACTTC. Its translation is CASSLRLAGGSYEQYF.